This T cell receptor beta chain stems from a study of blood T cell repertoires in COVID-19. The overall study: The study drew acute and convalescent COVID-19 samples from the United States, Italy and Spain.

Per germline, CDR1 SEHNR and CDR2 FQNEAQ (reference sequence). This CDR3 region has 17 residues. V lost 1 base to trimming and J lost 2 bases, with 14 bases between them. Clones were read by immunoSEQ multiplex PCR, and TCRdb kept only the in-frame ones, dropping some. Among roughly 260,000 clones listed, more than 90% were seen once. The sample taken for sequencing was peripheral blood. The rearrangement joins TRBV7-9 to TRBJ2-2, with a tentative D call TRBD2 (5 bases). The clonotype was recovered from a person aged 18-29 years with COVID-19, enrolled during active disease. The CDR3 nucleotides are TGTGCCAGCAGCTTAGTGTTCGGACTCCCCAACACCGGGGAGCTGTTTTTT. It encodes CASSLVFGLPNTGELFF.